This TCR beta chain emerged from a study of blood T cell repertoires in COVID-19. Background on the study: Sources were T cells, B-cell-depleted T cells, or PBMCs; the material itself was cDNA or gDNA.

TCRdb's copy holds only in-frame clones and misses some; the assay was immunoSEQ multiplex PCR. The sample carries 200,000 to 250,000 clones, around 80% recorded once. This CDR3 region has 15 residues. Trimming cost V 0 bases and J 1 base, with 11 bases left between them. Germline loops: CDR1 SGHRS, CDR2 YFSETQ. The source material was peripheral blood. The genes are TRBV5-1 and TRBJ2-7; D unclear. This TCR derives from a woman aged 70-85 years with acute or convalescent COVID-19. The CDR3 spells CASSLDLRKSYEQYF. CDR3 sequence (DNA): TGCGCCAGCAGCTTGGATCTGCGGAAGTCCTACGAGCAGTACTTC.